This T cell receptor beta chain comes out of a study of long-term antiretroviral therapy in people with HIV. Germline CDR1 SQVTM, CDR2 ANQGSEA. The length of the CDR3 is 16 residues. Trimming removed 3 bases from V and 0 bases from J, with 18 bases in between. Of note for this clone: Its antigen is still unknown.

A v3.0 immunoSEQ assay was performed at survey level. The assay was immunoSEQ multiplex PCR, and TCRdb's table has in-frame clones only and misses some. The data hold 20,000 to 25,000 clones, with approximately 80% observed a single time. Study outcomes and limitations: No data on ART adherence, viral resistance or therapy changes.

At least two post-ART and at least one pre-ART PBMC sample were available for each donor. The chain links TRBV29-1 to TRBJ2-7; weak D call: TRBD1 (5 bases). Sequences were derived from unsorted PBMCs, sampled 1.2 years after starting antiretroviral therapy. The sequence was obtained from a woman aged 40 to 55 with HIV. The CDR3, as DNA: TGCAGCGTTGAGTTGATGGTGGGGCTAAGCTCCTACGAGCAGTACTTC. Translating it yields CSVELMVGLSSYEQYF.